This entry concerns a single T cell receptor (beta chain). TCRdb's table, derived via immunoSEQ multiplex PCR, lists solely in-frame clones and lacks some. The sample has 200,000 to 300,000 clones, roughly four fifths seen once. The germline V gene has CDR1 SGHAT and CDR2 FQDESV (reference sequence). The V and J ends lost 3 bases and 7 bases, in that order; junction bases with no gene match: 10. The CDR3 extends over 16 amino acids. This record belongs to a study of blood T cell repertoires in COVID-19. The source of this sequence is a middle-aged woman who had been exposed to COVID-19. The sample consisted of PBMCs or T cells enriched from blood (not recorded which). The chain joins TRBV11-1 to TRBJ2-1, with 9 bases aligning to TRBD1. The CDR3 DNA reads TGTGCCAGCAGCTTCGGAGGCGGGACAGGGCGTAATGAGCAGTTCTTC. The encoded protein is CASSFGGGTGRNEQFF.